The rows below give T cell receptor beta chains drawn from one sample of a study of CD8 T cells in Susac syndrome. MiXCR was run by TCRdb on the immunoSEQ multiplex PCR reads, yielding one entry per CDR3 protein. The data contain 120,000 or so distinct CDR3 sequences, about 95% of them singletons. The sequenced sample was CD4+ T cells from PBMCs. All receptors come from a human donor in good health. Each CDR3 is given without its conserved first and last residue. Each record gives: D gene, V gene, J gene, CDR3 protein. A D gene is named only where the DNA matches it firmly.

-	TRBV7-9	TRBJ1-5	ASSGSGNQPQH
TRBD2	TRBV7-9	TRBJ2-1	ASSRGLAENNEQF
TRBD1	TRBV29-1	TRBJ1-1	SVDRGPNTEAF
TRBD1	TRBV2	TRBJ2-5	ASSEEQGTQETQY
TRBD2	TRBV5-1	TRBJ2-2	ASSSSGGNTGELF
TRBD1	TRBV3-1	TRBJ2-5	ASSRSWDSQETQY
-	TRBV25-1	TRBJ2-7	ASSEGYEQY
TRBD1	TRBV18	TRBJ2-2	ASSPRQGNTGELF
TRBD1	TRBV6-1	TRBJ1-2	ASTPGQGSVYT
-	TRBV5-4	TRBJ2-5	ASSQLSEGAQY
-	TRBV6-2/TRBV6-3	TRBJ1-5	ASSFSGGLDSNQPQH